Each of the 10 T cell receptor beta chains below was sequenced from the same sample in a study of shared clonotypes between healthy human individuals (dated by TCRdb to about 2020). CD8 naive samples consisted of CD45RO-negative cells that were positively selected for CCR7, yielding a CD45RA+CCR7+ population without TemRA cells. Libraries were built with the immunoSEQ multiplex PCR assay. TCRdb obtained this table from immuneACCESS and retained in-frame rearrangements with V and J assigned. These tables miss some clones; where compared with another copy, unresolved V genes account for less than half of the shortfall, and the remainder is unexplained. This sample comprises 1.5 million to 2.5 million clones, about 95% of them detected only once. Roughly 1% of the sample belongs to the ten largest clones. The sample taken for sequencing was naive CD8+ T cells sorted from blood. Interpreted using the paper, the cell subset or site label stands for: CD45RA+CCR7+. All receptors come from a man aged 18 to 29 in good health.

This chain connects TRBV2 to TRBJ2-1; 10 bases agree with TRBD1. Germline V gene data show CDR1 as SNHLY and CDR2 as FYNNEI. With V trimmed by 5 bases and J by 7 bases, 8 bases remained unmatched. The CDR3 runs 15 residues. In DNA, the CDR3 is TGTGCCAGCAGTCCGACAGGGGGCGAAGGTAATGAGCAGTTCTTC. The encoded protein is CASSPTGGEGNEQFF.

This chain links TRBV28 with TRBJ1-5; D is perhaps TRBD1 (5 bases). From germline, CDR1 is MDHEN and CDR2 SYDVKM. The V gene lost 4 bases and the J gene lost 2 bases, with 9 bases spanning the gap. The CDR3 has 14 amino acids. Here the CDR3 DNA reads TGTGCCAGCAGTTCCAGGGAGGGCAATCAGCCCCAGCATTTT. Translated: CASSSREGNQPQHF.

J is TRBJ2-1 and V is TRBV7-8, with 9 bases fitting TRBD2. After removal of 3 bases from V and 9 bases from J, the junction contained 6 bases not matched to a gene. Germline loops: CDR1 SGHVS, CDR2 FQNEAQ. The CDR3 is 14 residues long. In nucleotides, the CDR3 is TGTGCCAGCAGCTTTAGCGGGAGTTACGGTGAGCAGTTCTTC. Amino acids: CASSFSGSYGEQFF.

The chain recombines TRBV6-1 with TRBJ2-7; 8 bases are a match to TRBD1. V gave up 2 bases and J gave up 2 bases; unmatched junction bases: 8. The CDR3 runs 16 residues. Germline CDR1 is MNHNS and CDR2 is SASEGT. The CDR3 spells CASSEWGDRGAYEQYF. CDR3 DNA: TGTGCCAGCAGTGAATGGGGTGACAGGGGAGCCTACGAGCAGTACTTC.

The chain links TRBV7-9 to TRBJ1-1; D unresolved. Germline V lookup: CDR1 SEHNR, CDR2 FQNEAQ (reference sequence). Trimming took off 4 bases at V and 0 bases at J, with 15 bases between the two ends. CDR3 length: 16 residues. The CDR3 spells CASSSPEEVMNTEAFF. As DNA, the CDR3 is TGTGCCAGCAGCTCTCCGGAGGAGGTGATGAACACTGAAGCTTTCTTT. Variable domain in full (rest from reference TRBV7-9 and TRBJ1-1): DTGVSQNPRHKITKRGQNVTFRCDPISEHNRLYWYRQTLGQGPEFLTYFQNEAQLEKSRLLSDRFSAERPKGSFSTLEIQRTEQGDSAMYLCASSSPEEVMNTEAFFGQGTRLTVV.

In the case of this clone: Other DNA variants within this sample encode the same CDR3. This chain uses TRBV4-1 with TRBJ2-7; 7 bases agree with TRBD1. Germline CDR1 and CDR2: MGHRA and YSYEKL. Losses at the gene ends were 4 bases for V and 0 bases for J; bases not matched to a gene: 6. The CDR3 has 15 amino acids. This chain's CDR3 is CASSPLGQSSYEQYF. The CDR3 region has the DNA TGCGCCAGCAGCCCCCTGGGACAGAGCTCCTACGAGCAGTACTTC.

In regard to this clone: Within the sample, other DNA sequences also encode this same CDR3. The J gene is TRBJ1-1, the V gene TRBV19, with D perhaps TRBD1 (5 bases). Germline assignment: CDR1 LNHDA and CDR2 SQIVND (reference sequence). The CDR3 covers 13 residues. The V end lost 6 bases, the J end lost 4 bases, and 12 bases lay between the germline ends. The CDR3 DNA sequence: TGTGCCAGTAGCCTCTGGGGCTCCACTGAAGCTTTCTTT. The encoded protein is CASSLWGSTEAFF.

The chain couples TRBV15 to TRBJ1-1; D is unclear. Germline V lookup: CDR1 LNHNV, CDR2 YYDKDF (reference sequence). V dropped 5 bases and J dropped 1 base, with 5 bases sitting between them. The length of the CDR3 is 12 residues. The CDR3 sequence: CATSQSNTEAFF. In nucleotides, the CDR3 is TGTGCCACCAGCCAGTCGAACACTGAAGCTTTCTTT.

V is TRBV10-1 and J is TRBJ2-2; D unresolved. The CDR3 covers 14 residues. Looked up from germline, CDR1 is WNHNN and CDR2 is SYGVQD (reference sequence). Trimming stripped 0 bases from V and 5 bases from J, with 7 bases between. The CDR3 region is CASSESLGTGELFF. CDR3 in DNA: TGCGCCAGCAGTGAGTCGTTAGGGACCGGGGAGCTGTTTTTT.

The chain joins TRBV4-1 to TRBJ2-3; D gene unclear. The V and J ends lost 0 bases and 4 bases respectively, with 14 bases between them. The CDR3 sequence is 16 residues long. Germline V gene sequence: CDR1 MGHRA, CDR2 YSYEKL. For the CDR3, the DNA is TGCGCCAGCAGCCAAGAAAGTCTGCGGCTCCCAGATACGCAGTATTTT. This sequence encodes CASSQESLRLPDTQYF.